This TCR beta chain was identified during a study of identical twins. The CDR3 loop spans 13 amino acids. Trimming cost V 7 bases and J 2 bases, with 13 bases left between them. In germline, CDR1 is SQVTM, CDR2 ANQGSEA. TCRdb recomputed calls from the 5' RACE reads with MiXCR, one row per CDR3 protein. The sample holds some 730,000 distinct CDR3 sequences, around a sixth seen once. This clonotype was detected a few times. In addition, the sample was reused for a study of T cells expressing NK-cell markers.

The rearrangement joins TRBV29-1 to TRBJ2-3; D is possibly TRBD1 (6 bases). What was sequenced was PBMCs. The sequence was collected from a woman between 18 and 30 years old in good health. DNA for the CDR3: TGCAGCGACCTACAGGGCCTCACAGATACGCAGTATTTT. It translates to CSDLQGLTDTQYF.